This T cell receptor (beta chain) is from a study of blood T cell repertoires in COVID-19. Across the study: In each case, the material was cDNA or gDNA derived from T cells, B-cell-depleted T cells, or PBMCs.

Per germline, CDR1 MGHDK and CDR2 SYGVNS. The CDR3 is 16 amino acids. J lost 1 base, V lost 1 base, and 7 bases had no gene match. Generated by immunoSEQ multiplex PCR, the TCRdb table keeps only in-frame clones and is missing some. In the table there are more than 85,000 clones, around 68% of which are singletons. The sequenced sample was peripheral blood. The clonotype originates from a woman aged 60 to 75 with acute or convalescent COVID-19. The chain recombines TRBV25-1 with TRBJ2-7; 7 nucleotides agree with TRBD1. CDR3 sequence reads: CASSESGTVISYEQYF. In nucleotides, the CDR3 is TGTGCCAGCAGTGAATCAGGGACAGTCATTTCCTACGAGCAGTACTTC.